The present TCR beta chain was sequenced within a study of human T cells and chemical hapten exposure. In the study overall: Weekly administration of diphenylcyclopropenone to the scalp of patients continued throughout the roughly 22-week study.

This CDR3 region has 14 residues. Germline V gene data show CDR1 as SEHNR and CDR2 as FQNEAQ (reference sequence). J gave up 7 bases and V 5 bases, and 4 bases lay outside the gene matches. Individual cDNA molecules each carried unique molecular identifiers attached by the library. One entry per CDR3 protein results from TCRdb running MiXCR on the RACE reads. The repertoire holds about 54,000 distinct CDR3 sequences, 9.9% seen once, with roughly 1.7% in the top ten. This clonotype has more than one count but fewer than ten. Its antigen is as yet unknown. Findings and caveats of the study: The number of TCRs over 1 in 1000 frequency stayed unchanged after DPC.

The time point was: patch test 2, 6 weeks after DPC sensitization. Treatment of the sample: therapeutic diphenylcyclopropenone sensitization with weekly scalp DPC. The receptor was isolated from a woman between 45 and 60 years old with alopecia areata. Some clones in this sample may be carry-over from other donors' samples. The material sequenced was whole blood, taken in connection with sensitization to the hapten diphenylcyclopropenone (DPC). The genes are TRBV7-9 and TRBJ1-4; TRBD1 aligns across 10 bases. CDR3 sequence (DNA): TGTGCCAGCAGCGCTAGACAGGGGGCTGAAAAACTGTTTTTT. Residues: CASSARQGAEKLFF.